These T cell receptor beta chains were read from a single sample in a study of T-cell memory formation after mild COVID-19. TCRdb reprocessed the 5' RACE reads via MiXCR and lists one record per CDR3 protein. In the table there are about 50,000 distinct CDR3 sequences, 12% of which are singletons. The sample consisted of PBMCs or a T cell subset sorted from them (not recorded which). These receptors all stem from a man aged 18 to 35 who had mild COVID-19 (a few samples of this study predate the infection). Cell type and time point are not known. CDR3s include the opening cysteine and the closing phenylalanine or tryptophan. Each record gives: V gene, clone size, D gene, J gene, CDR3 protein, CDR3 DNA. The D gene is left open where the match is weak. Not every row has a clone size; where given, it reads once, few, many or a size class.

TRBV6-6	NA	NA	TRBJ1-6	CASSYNGLSPLHF	TGTGCCAGCAGTTACAACGGGCTTTCACCCCTCCACTTT
TRBV29-1	NA	NA	TRBJ1-2	CSVDAFPREYGYTF	TGCAGCGTCGACGCTTTTCCTAGGGAGTATGGCTACACCTTC
TRBV14	NA	NA	TRBJ2-3	CASSVWAPTDTQYF	TGTGCCAGCAGCGTGTGGGCCCCCACAGATACGCAGTATTTT
TRBV7-6	few	NA	TRBJ2-2	CASSLVAGGAGELFF	TGTGCCAGCAGCTTAGTAGCAGGGGGGGCCGGGGAGCTGTTTTTT
TRBV20-1	few	NA	TRBJ2-7	CSARDFRLSYEQYF	TGCAGTGCTAGAGATTTTAGACTTTCCTACGAGCAGTACTTC
TRBV20-1	NA	TRBD2	TRBJ2-5	CSAEAPTSGVETQYF	TGCAGTGCCGAAGCCCCGACTAGCGGGGTTGAGACCCAGTACTTC
TRBV7-8	NA	TRBD2	TRBJ2-1	CASSTYSGGVYNEQFF	TGTGCCAGCAGCACATATAGCGGGGGAGTTTACAATGAGCAGTTCTTC
TRBV12-3/TRBV12-4	few	NA	TRBJ2-5	CASSLLAVLETQYF	TGTGCCAGCAGTTTGTTAGCCGTGTTAGAGACCCAGTACTTC
TRBV3-1	few	TRBD1	TRBJ1-6	CASSQGGTGKSPLHF	TGTGCCAGCAGCCAAGGCGGGACAGGGAAATCACCCCTCCACTTT
TRBV27	few	TRBD2	TRBJ2-2	CASSPLAGDTGELFF	TGTGCCAGCAGTCCCTTGGCGGGGGACACCGGGGAGCTGTTTTTT
TRBV20-1	medium-sized	NA	TRBJ2-5	CSARLVSETQYF	TGCAGTGCTAGACTAGTTTCGGAGACCCAGTACTTC
TRBV27	many	NA	TRBJ1-1	CASSLWVGGATEAFF	TGTGCCAGCAGTTTATGGGTTGGAGGGGCCACTGAAGCTTTCTTT
TRBV11-1	many	TRBD2	TRBJ2-5	CASSLWGTTQETQYF	TGTGCCAGCAGCTTGTGGGGGACTACTCAAGAGACCCAGTACTTC
TRBV5-1	NA	NA	TRBJ1-4	CASRSIPGEEKLFF	TGCGCCAGCAGGAGCATTCCAGGGGAGGAAAAACTGTTTTTT
TRBV13	NA	NA	TRBJ1-6	CASSQARGGPLHF	TGTGCCAGCAGCCAAGCCCGGGGGGGGCCCCTCCACTTT
TRBV20-1	NA	NA	TRBJ1-5	CSARDTMGRSSQPQHF	TGCAGTGCTAGAGATACGATGGGGAGGAGTAGTCAGCCCCAGCATTTT
TRBV10-3	NA	NA	TRBJ1-1	CAISDIRGFTEAFF	TGTGCCATCAGTGACATTAGGGGTTTCACTGAAGCTTTCTTT
TRBV6-2/TRBV6-3	few	NA	TRBJ2-5	CASSLAETQYF	TGTGCCAGCAGCCTGGCGGAGACCCAGTACTTC
TRBV7-2	NA	NA	TRBJ1-6	CASSTGGHRYKSPLHF	TGTGCCAGCAGCACAGGAGGACACCGCTATAAGTCACCCCTCCACTTT
TRBV5-1	many	NA	TRBJ2-7	CASSLDAAYEQYF	TGCGCCAGCAGCTTGGATGCGGCCTACGAGCAGTACTTC
TRBV7-3	many	NA	TRBJ2-3	CASSLMASDTQYF	TGTGCCAGCAGCTTAATGGCATCAGATACGCAGTATTTT
TRBV7-2	NA	TRBD2	TRBJ2-5	CASSPGATSGGGQETQYF	TGTGCCAGCAGCCCGGGCGCCACTAGCGGGGGGGGACAAGAGACCCAGTACTTC
TRBV7-2	NA	NA	TRBJ2-5	CASSPGGTSRRETQYF	TGTGCCAGCAGCCCCGGGGGTACTAGCCGCCGAGAGACCCAGTACTTC
TRBV27	few	NA	TRBJ1-4	CASSLGPRKKLFF	TGTGCCAGCAGTTTAGGACCGAGGAAAAAACTGTTTTTT
TRBV6-2/TRBV6-3	NA	TRBD1	TRBJ2-2	CASSRQGVDTGELFF	TGTGCCAGCAGTCGACAGGGGGTCGACACCGGGGAGCTGTTTTTT
TRBV5-4	few	TRBD1	TRBJ1-1	CASSLGGTGEAFF	TGTGCCAGCAGCTTGGGTGGGACAGGTGAAGCTTTCTTT
TRBV28	few	TRBD1	TRBJ1-2	CASSLFVGQGDGYTF	TGTGCCAGCAGTTTATTCGTTGGACAGGGGGATGGCTACACCTTC
TRBV12-3/TRBV12-4	many	NA	TRBJ2-7	CAISRTSKNEQYF	TGTGCCATCTCAAGGACTTCGAAAAACGAGCAGTACTTC
TRBV5-1	many	TRBD1	TRBJ2-5	CASSLGTGQGTQYF	TGCGCCAGCAGCCTAGGGACAGGGCAGGGGACCCAGTACTTC